This TCR beta chain was identified in a study of blood T cells in healthy people across ages. Trimming cost V 6 bases and J 0 bases, with 8 bases left between them. Germline loops: CDR1 MNHEY, CDR2 SVGEGT. This CDR3 region has 13 residues. A sample-barcoded 5' primer and a J-beta primer mix were used in a second PCR of about 6 to 11 cycles. All samples gave at least 2.5 million CDR3-containing paired-end reads. TCRdb processed the 5' RACE reads anew with MiXCR; each CDR3 protein has one entry. The table shows about 640,000 distinct CDR3 sequences, with 25% to 30% occurring only once. Study observations and caveats: Estimated diversity across one million T cells was deemed an underestimate.

This clonotype has ten or more counts. Its antigen is not identified. The chain links TRBV6-2 or TRBV6-3 to TRBJ1-1; D possibly corresponds to TRBD1 (6 bases). The receptor's source is a woman aged 80 or over in good health. Input material: blood. The CDR3 sequence: CASRDSLNTEAFF. In DNA form, the CDR3 reads TGTGCCAGCAGGGACAGCCTGAACACTGAAGCTTTCTTT.